This T cell receptor beta chain was sequenced during a study of response to subunit inactivated influenza vaccine. Using its own MiXCR run on the RT-PCR reads, TCRdb lists one record per CDR3 protein. The profile shows roughly 630,000 distinct CDR3 sequences, 14% of them singletons. General observations from the study: With each seasonal influenza vaccination, the authors suggested, few new T cells are recruited.

Turning to this clonotype: What it binds is not known.

The sequenced sample was PBMCs from blood, obtained approximately 15 days before vaccination. This sequence was found in a man aged 50 to 60 who received an inactivated influenza vaccine.

The CDR3 coding sequence is TGCGCCAGCAGCTCCGGCGGGGGGCCTAAGACTTACAATGAGCAGTTCTTC. Protein sequence: CASSSGGGPKTYNEQFF. V and J are TRBV5-1 and TRBJ2-1, with 8 positions matching TRBD2. V shed 3 bases and J 4 bases; nucleotides not matched to a gene: 12. Per the germline V gene, CDR1 is SGHRS and CDR2 is YFSETQ. The CDR3 runs 17 residues.